A selection of T cell receptor beta chains follows, all from one sample in a study of shared clonotypes between healthy human individuals. Method: immunoSEQ multiplex PCR; TCRdb's copy keeps in-frame clones and lacks some. The sample includes millions of clones, roughly 94% seen only once; the top ten take 0.1% to 0.15%. The source material was naive CD4+ T cells sorted from blood. The origin of the receptors is a man aged 18 to 30 in good health. The CDR3 runs from the conserved cysteine through the conserved F or W.

v_gene	j_gene	CDR3aa
TRBV10-2	TRBJ1-1	CASRQGDGEAFF
TRBV30	TRBJ1-2	CAWIRGDRSIGYTF
TRBV27	TRBJ1-5	CASSGGQGLGQPQHF
TRBV11-2	TRBJ2-7	CASSPPGTRYGEQYF
TRBV10-3	TRBJ2-3	CAISEGSTDTQYF
TRBV14	TRBJ2-7	CASSQESGRGVGRVYEQYF
TRBV2	TRBJ2-7	CASINFGPGNEQYF
TRBV10-2	TRBJ2-5	CASSETAKMWETQYF
TRBV7-9	TRBJ2-7	CASSTNASNSYEQYF
TRBV5-4	TRBJ2-7	CASSAGTSGSLREQYF
TRBV5-4	TRBJ2-7	CASSLAGGRGSYEQYF
TRBV11-2	TRBJ2-5	CASSPLGKRSGETQYF
TRBV6-5	TRBJ1-1	CASSRDRGRQAFF
TRBV9	TRBJ1-2	CASSGGSLNYGYTF
TRBV5-6	TRBJ2-1	CASSLDNRVGFF
TRBV5-1	TRBJ2-7	CASSSGGQNLEQYF
TRBV2	TRBJ1-1	CASKGQGNTEAFF
TRBV2	TRBJ1-1	CASSGQLNTEAFF
TRBV9	TRBJ1-4	CASSVEGEKLFF
TRBV12-5	TRBJ2-2	CASGLGVAENTGELFF
TRBV6-5	TRBJ2-1	CASRYPGTRGYNEQFF
TRBV7-9	TRBJ2-5	CASSPQGEEETQYF
TRBV7-2	TRBJ2-7	CASSNNLRQGGSYEQYF
TRBV6-1	TRBJ1-5	CASRPGRGWQPQHF
TRBV2	TRBJ2-5	CASSEGTGVETQYF
TRBV10-3	TRBJ1-1	CAVREVGTEAFF
TRBV25-1	TRBJ1-2	CASSPPPGQGFYGYTF
TRBV27	TRBJ1-1	CASSLSRNTEAFF
TRBV20-1	TRBJ1-4	CSAMYEKLFF
TRBV2	TRBJ2-3	CASSPVAFTDTQYF
TRBV9	TRBJ2-3	CASSDGLAGAATDTQYF
TRBV28	TRBJ1-2	CASSLVTGSGPYGYTF
TRBV29-1	TRBJ1-1	CSVVFSTEAFF
TRBV18	TRBJ2-7	CASSPGRAGYEQYF
TRBV10-3	TRBJ1-2	CAFSGDYGYTF
TRBV9	TRBJ2-2	CASSANDGANTGELFF
TRBV10-3	TRBJ2-5	CAISESGGAKTQYF
TRBV4-2	TRBJ2-2	CASSQVSSNTGELFF
TRBV5-4	TRBJ2-5	CASSLKSSGSFIGQTQYF
TRBV5-4	TRBJ1-6	CASSLGQGANSPLHF
TRBV9	TRBJ2-3	CASSVLGTSGISTDTQYF
TRBV27	TRBJ1-2	CASSPRTGNGYTF
TRBV7-9	TRBJ2-5	CASSLGGVVQETQYF
TRBV28	TRBJ1-2	CASSLRRGTNYGYTF
TRBV6-5	TRBJ2-3	CASSYGGDRVTDTQYF